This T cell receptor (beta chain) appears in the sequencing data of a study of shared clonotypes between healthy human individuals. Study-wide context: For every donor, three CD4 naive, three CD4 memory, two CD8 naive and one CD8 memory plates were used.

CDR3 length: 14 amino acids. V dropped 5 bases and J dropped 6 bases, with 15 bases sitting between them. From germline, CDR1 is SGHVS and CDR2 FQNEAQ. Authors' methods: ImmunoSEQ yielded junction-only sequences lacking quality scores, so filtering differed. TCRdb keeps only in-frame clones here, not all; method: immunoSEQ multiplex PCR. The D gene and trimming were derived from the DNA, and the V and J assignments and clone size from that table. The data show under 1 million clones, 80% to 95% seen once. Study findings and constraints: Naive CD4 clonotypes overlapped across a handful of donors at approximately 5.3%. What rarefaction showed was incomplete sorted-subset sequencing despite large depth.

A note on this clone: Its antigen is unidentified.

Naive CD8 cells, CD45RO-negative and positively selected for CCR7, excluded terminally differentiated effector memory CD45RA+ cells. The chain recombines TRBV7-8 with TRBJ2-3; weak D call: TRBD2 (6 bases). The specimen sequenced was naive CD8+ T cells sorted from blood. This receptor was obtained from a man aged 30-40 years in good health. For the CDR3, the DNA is TGTGCCAGCAGCCCGGAGGGGTGGGGGGATACGCAGTATTTT. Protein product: CASSPEGWGDTQYF.